A single sample gave rise to the 14 T cell receptor beta chains below, sequenced in a study of T cell responses to AZD1222 COVID-19 vaccine. TCRdb keeps only in-frame clones here, not all; method: immunoSEQ multiplex PCR. The profile covers about 96,000 clones, with around 89% appearing a single time and 1.5% to 2% taken by the ten largest. The sample in question was peripheral blood, obtained on day 0 of AZD1222 vaccination. Source of these receptors: an adult in good health.

The rearrangement joins TRBV7-2 to TRBJ1-6; no reliable D call. V was pared by 5 bases and J by 0 bases, with 17 bases between. The CDR3 length is 18 residues. Germline V lookup: CDR1 SGHTA, CDR2 FQGNSA. CDR3 loop: CASSSLRPDLSYNSPLHF. For the CDR3, the DNA is TGTGCCAGCAGCAGCCTTCGGCCTGACCTCTCCTATAATTCACCCCTCCACTTT. The whole variable domain, remainder taken from reference TRBV7-2 and TRBJ1-6, is GAGVSQSPSNKVTEKGKDVELRCDPISGHTALYWYRQSLGQGLEFLIYFQGNSAPDKSGLPSDRFSAERTGGSVSTLTIQRTQQEDSAVYLCASSSLRPDLSYNSPLHFGNGTRLTVT.

The chain links TRBV6-2 or TRBV6-3 to TRBJ2-1, with 10 positions matching TRBD2. The V gene's germline CDR1 is MNHEY and CDR2 SVGEGT. The CDR3 runs to 18 residues. Losses at the gene ends were 6 bases for V and 6 bases for J; bases not matched to a gene: 17. The CDR3 sequence is CASSLHPPLAGGFNEQFF. The CDR3, as DNA: TGTGCCAGCAGCCTACACCCTCCCTTAGCGGGGGGTTTCAATGAGCAGTTCTTC.

This CDR3 reads CASSFSLKGTEAFF. CDR3 nucleotide sequence: TGTGCCAGCAGTTTTTCCCTGAAGGGGACTGAAGCTTTCTTT. The chain employs TRBV6-2 or TRBV6-3 and TRBJ1-1; tentatively, D is TRBD1 (5 bases). Germline CDR1 MNHEY, CDR2 SVGEGT. Trimming removed 4 bases from V and 5 bases from J, with 14 bases in between. There are 14 residues in the CDR3.

The chain uses TRBV7-2 and TRBJ2-7, with TRBD1 identical over 8 bases. The J segment lost 1 base and the V segment lost 4 bases, leaving 9 bases of the junction unmatched. The CDR3 spans 16 residues. Looked up from germline, CDR1 is SGHTA and CDR2 is FQGNSA. The CDR3 region has the DNA TGTGCCAGCAGCTACTGGACAGGGAGGAGATCCTACGAGCAGTACTTC. Translating it yields CASSYWTGRRSYEQYF.

The rearrangement joins TRBV7-9 to TRBJ1-3; no clear D gene. Between the trimmed V and J ends, which lost 7 bases and 4 bases, there was a span of 2 bases. The CDR3 totals 10 residues. CDR1 SEHNR and CDR2 FQNEAQ come from the germline V gene (reference sequence). The CDR3 DNA sequence: TGTGCCAGCATGGGAAACACCATATATTTT. Its translation is CASMGNTIYF. The variable domain in full, completed from reference TRBV7-9 and TRBJ1-3, reads DTGVSQNPRHKITKRGQNVTFRCDPISEHNRLYWYRQTLGQGPEFLTYFQNEAQLEKSRLLSDRFSAERPKGSFSTLEIQRTEQGDSAMYLCASMGNTIYFGEGSWLTVV.

The J gene is TRBJ1-5, the V gene TRBV28; TRBD1 is a possible D gene (6 bases). This CDR3 is 13 amino acids long. Trimming shortened V by 7 bases and J by 7 bases, and 14 bases separated the two germline ends. The germline V gene has CDR1 MDHEN and CDR2 SYDVKM. The CDR3 DNA reads TGTGCCAGCATCTTGGGGACAACACAGCCCCAGCATTTT. Its protein is CASILGTTQPQHF.

The V call is TRBV12-3 or TRBV12-4, the J call TRBJ1-1; weak D call: TRBD1 (6 bases). V gave up 6 bases and J gave up 3 bases, with 11 bases separating them. CDR3 size: 13 residues. This CDR3 is CASRRQGYTEAFF. The CDR3 DNA is TGTGCCAGCAGGCGTCAGGGGTACACTGAAGCTTTCTTT.

The chain combines TRBV11-2 with TRBJ1-2, with a possible D match to TRBD1 (5 bases). The CDR3 totals 14 residues. Trimming took off 1 base at V and 0 bases at J, with 6 bases between the two ends. Germline V gene sequence: CDR1 SGHAT, CDR2 FQNNGV. CDR3 sequence (DNA): TGTGCCAGCAGCTTAGGGGGGTCTAACTATGGCTACACCTTC. Its protein is CASSLGGSNYGYTF.

This clone has a single count. The V and J genes are TRBV4-1 and TRBJ2-2; D perhaps matches TRBD2 (5 bases). Trimming shortened V by 8 bases and J by 2 bases, and 12 bases separated the two germline ends. This CDR3 has 14 amino acids. The germline CDR1 and CDR2 sequences are MGHRA and YSYEKL. CDR3 sequence: CASGYGENTGELFF. Written as DNA, the CDR3 is TGCGCCAGCGGATACGGGGAAAACACCGGGGAGCTGTTTTTT.

CDR3 amino acids: CASSLVPGGPYGYTF. CDR3 DNA: TGTGCCAGCAGCTTAGTGCCAGGGGGCCCCTATGGCTACACCTTC. The chain joins TRBV7-2 to TRBJ1-2; 8 bases line up with TRBD1. The CDR3 is made up of 15 amino acids. Trimming took 1 base from V and 4 from J; bases not matched to a gene: 5. Germline assignment: CDR1 SGHTA and CDR2 FQGNSA.

The V and J genes are TRBV10-3 and TRBJ2-7; TRBD2 might be the D (6 bases). V was trimmed by 6 bases and J by 2 bases, leaving 11 bases between them. CDR3 length: 13 residues. Germline V gives CDR1 ENHRY, CDR2 SYGVKD. This CDR3 is CAISSGLTYEQYF. Here the CDR3 DNA reads TGTGCCATCAGCTCGGGACTCACCTACGAGCAGTACTTC.

The gene calls are TRBV5-8 and TRBJ1-1; D possibly corresponds to TRBD1 (5 bases). In germline, CDR1 is SGHTS, CDR2 YDEGEE. Trimming removed 3 bases at V and 5 bases at J, with 14 bases between. The CDR3 extends over 14 amino acids. In DNA form, the CDR3 reads TGTGCCAGCAGCTCCCTGTGGGGGGGAACTGAAGCTTTCTTT. Translating it yields CASSSLWGGTEAFF.

This clone was observed a few times. This chain uses TRBV29-1 with TRBJ1-5, with 9 bases that match TRBD1. Germline CDR1 is SQVTM and CDR2 is ANQGSEA. This CDR3 has 13 amino acids. The junction had 2 bases not matched to a gene; V was cut back by 6 bases and J by 2 bases. CDR3: CSVGQGGNQPQHF. The CDR3 nucleotides read TGCAGCGTGGGACAGGGAGGCAATCAGCCCCAGCATTTT. The full variable domain, in which reference TRBV29-1 and TRBJ1-5 provide the parts outside the CDR3, is SAVISQKPSRDICQRGTSLTIQCQVDSQVTMMFWYRQQPGQSLTLIATANQGSEATYESGFVIDKFPISRPNLTFSTLTVSNMSPEDSSIYLCSVGQGGNQPQHFGDGTRLSIL.

This clone was picked up one time. This sequence joins TRBV5-1 and TRBJ1-6; no reliable D call. V lost 4 bases and J lost 5, with 13 bases in between. From germline, CDR1 is SGHRS and CDR2 YFSETQ. The CDR3 consists of 15 residues. The CDR3 region is CASSHGQRNNSPLHF. CDR3 sequence (DNA): TGCGCCAGCAGCCACGGGCAGAGAAATAATTCACCCCTCCACTTT.